This is a list of T cell receptor beta chains from one sample in a study of beta chain features in type 1 diabetes. The assay was immunoSEQ multiplex PCR, and TCRdb's table has in-frame clones only and misses some. The sample has about 190,000 clones, around 7.8% seen once. Sequencing used central memory CD4+ T cells from blood. Every receptor here comes from a woman aged 40-49 years with type 1 diabetes. The CDR3 runs from the conserved cysteine through the conserved F or W. Clone size, where shown, is once, few, many, or a class for clones that have expanded.

v_call	cdr3_length	j_call	clone_size	cdr3_aa
TRBV7-2	14	TRBJ2-7	many	CASSVDRGWHEQYF
TRBV5-4	14	TRBJ2-7	many	CASSFDTSSYEQYF
TRBV4-2	15	TRBJ1-2	few	CASSQSRQEYYGYTF
TRBV28	15	TRBJ2-1	once	CASSVRRDGSNEQFF
TRBV28	14	TRBJ1-2	few	CASSYGPDSYGYTF
TRBV4-1	16	TRBJ1-1	few	CASSQPGRRGNTEAFF
TRBV29-1	16	TRBJ1-1	few	CSAEGPWGGLNTEAFF
TRBV25-1	14	TRBJ2-1	NA	CASRTSGRGNEQFF
TRBV18	13	TRBJ1-1	few	CASSPQRDTEAFF
TRBV15	17	TRBJ2-1	NA	CATSRGLAGGPGGEQFF